Listed below are T cell receptor beta chains from one sample, sequenced in a study of early T cells in non-severe SARS-CoV-2 infection. MiXCR, applied by TCRdb to the 5' RACE reads, yields one record per CDR3 protein. The table lists around 77,000 distinct CDR3 sequences, 9.5% to 15% of them singletons, with about a sixth in the top ten. The sequenced sample was whole blood, obtained at baseline. These receptor sequences come from an adult who was a healthcare worker with PCR-confirmed SARS-CoV-2 infection or an uninfected control (not recorded which). The donor label of this sample is uncertain. Each CDR3 is given without its conserved first and last residue. Clone size is not always given. Where it is, it says once, few, many or a class for expanded clones.

J gene: TRBJ1-4; V gene: TRBV7-9; clone size: many; CDR3 protein: ASSLMGAGEKLF
J gene: TRBJ2-7; V gene: TRBV30; clone size: few; CDR3 protein: AWTLSYEQY
J gene: TRBJ1-1; V gene: TRBV4-1; clone size: many; CDR3 protein: ATASAYSTEAF
J gene: TRBJ2-7; V gene: TRBV7-2; clone size: few; CDR3 protein: ASSYARGRTYEQY
J gene: TRBJ1-6; V gene: TRBV4-3; clone size: few; CDR3 protein: ASSQYLPGQGGESPLH
J gene: TRBJ2-3; V gene: TRBV5-1; clone size: NA; CDR3 protein: ASSFEADTQY
J gene: TRBJ1-2; V gene: TRBV27; clone size: few; CDR3 protein: ASSSRSNYGYT
J gene: TRBJ1-4; V gene: TRBV12-3/TRBV12-4; clone size: NA; CDR3 protein: ASSFGFSTEKLF
J gene: TRBJ2-2; V gene: TRBV7-6; clone size: few; CDR3 protein: ASSSLSSATNTGELF
J gene: TRBJ2-6; V gene: TRBV18; clone size: many; CDR3 protein: ATDSSGANVLT
J gene: TRBJ2-1; V gene: TRBV7-8; clone size: many; CDR3 protein: ASSLAGQASSYNEQF
J gene: TRBJ1-5; V gene: TRBV15; clone size: few; CDR3 protein: ATSRDHGNQPQH
J gene: TRBJ2-1; V gene: TRBV20-1; clone size: few; CDR3 protein: SVERTGRNEQF
J gene: TRBJ2-1; V gene: TRBV20-1; clone size: many; CDR3 protein: SASELAGWINEQF
J gene: TRBJ2-3; V gene: TRBV15; clone size: few; CDR3 protein: ATSDLAGGPPSTDTQY
J gene: TRBJ2-7; V gene: TRBV11-2; clone size: NA; CDR3 protein: ASSLIGGNPYEQY
J gene: TRBJ1-2; V gene: TRBV29-1; clone size: many; CDR3 protein: SVAGLRDGYT
J gene: TRBJ2-2; V gene: TRBV7-7; clone size: many; CDR3 protein: ASSLALGAAGQTGELF
J gene: TRBJ2-5; V gene: TRBV14; clone size: NA; CDR3 protein: ASSLWTSGGWTQY
J gene: TRBJ1-2; V gene: TRBV18; clone size: NA; CDR3 protein: ASSPRLTDYGYT
J gene: TRBJ1-4; V gene: TRBV12-3/TRBV12-4; clone size: NA; CDR3 protein: ASRRTGDYEKLF
J gene: TRBJ2-7; V gene: TRBV6-1; clone size: few; CDR3 protein: ASSEGQFYEQY
J gene: TRBJ1-2; V gene: TRBV7-9; clone size: NA; CDR3 protein: ASSLVGSAVYGYT
J gene: TRBJ1-2; V gene: TRBV18; clone size: NA; CDR3 protein: ASSHQPDSNYGYT
J gene: TRBJ1-1; V gene: TRBV7-9; clone size: NA; CDR3 protein: ASRYVTGTEAF
J gene: TRBJ1-2; V gene: TRBV27; clone size: many; CDR3 protein: ASSPGTGPYGYT
J gene: TRBJ2-3; V gene: TRBV20-1; clone size: NA; CDR3 protein: SARVPNRRHTDTQY
J gene: TRBJ1-2; V gene: TRBV4-1; clone size: few; CDR3 protein: ASSQGWAEWGGYT
J gene: TRBJ2-1; V gene: TRBV7-2; clone size: NA; CDR3 protein: ASSLEHVYNEQF
J gene: TRBJ2-5; V gene: TRBV2; clone size: NA; CDR3 protein: ASRTSGGQETQY
J gene: TRBJ1-2; V gene: TRBV12-2; clone size: few; CDR3 protein: ASRSEGNGYT
J gene: TRBJ1-2; V gene: TRBV7-8; clone size: NA; CDR3 protein: ASSPDRVSGYT
J gene: TRBJ1-1; V gene: TRBV12-3/TRBV12-4; clone size: few; CDR3 protein: ASSFAGNTEAF
J gene: TRBJ2-2; V gene: TRBV9; clone size: few; CDR3 protein: ASSPDLGELF
J gene: TRBJ2-4; V gene: TRBV3-1; clone size: few; CDR3 protein: ASSSEGGGSIQY
J gene: TRBJ2-1; V gene: TRBV9; clone size: NA; CDR3 protein: ASSVASGDYNEQF
J gene: TRBJ1-4; V gene: TRBV12-3/TRBV12-4; clone size: few; CDR3 protein: ASSLMDGGTNEKLF
J gene: TRBJ1-1; V gene: TRBV5-1; clone size: many; CDR3 protein: ASSLVEGANTEAF
J gene: TRBJ2-7; V gene: TRBV10-2; clone size: many; CDR3 protein: ASSVTYEQY
J gene: TRBJ2-7; V gene: TRBV29-1; clone size: few; CDR3 protein: SVEGTDSYEQY
J gene: TRBJ2-7; V gene: TRBV11-2; clone size: many; CDR3 protein: ASIPGQGIGEQY
J gene: TRBJ2-5; V gene: TRBV7-8; clone size: many; CDR3 protein: ASSPLGGVGETQY
J gene: TRBJ2-3; V gene: TRBV3-1; clone size: many; CDR3 protein: ASSQESQYTRTDTQY
J gene: TRBJ2-1; V gene: TRBV7-8; clone size: many; CDR3 protein: ASSVTGTGGEQF
J gene: TRBJ2-7; V gene: TRBV19; clone size: NA; CDR3 protein: ASSIAHLYEQY
J gene: TRBJ1-2; V gene: TRBV18; clone size: NA; CDR3 protein: ASSPLKSPNYGYT
J gene: TRBJ2-7; V gene: TRBV6-1; clone size: few; CDR3 protein: ASSALVSGQGYEQY
J gene: TRBJ2-5; V gene: TRBV28; clone size: few; CDR3 protein: ASKETPETQY
J gene: TRBJ2-1; V gene: TRBV12-3/TRBV12-4; clone size: many; CDR3 protein: ASSLAAFYNEQF
J gene: TRBJ2-7; V gene: TRBV11-2; clone size: NA; CDR3 protein: ASSLSRAGTGPYEQY
J gene: TRBJ1-1; V gene: TRBV10-3; clone size: few; CDR3 protein: AISGTHSGTGTEAF
J gene: TRBJ1-4; V gene: TRBV28; clone size: medium-sized; CDR3 protein: ASTLAATNEKLF
J gene: TRBJ2-1; V gene: TRBV7-6; clone size: NA; CDR3 protein: ANRPDRVFTPYNEQF
J gene: TRBJ1-5; V gene: TRBV19; clone size: NA; CDR3 protein: ASSERQDSNQPQH
J gene: TRBJ1-1; V gene: TRBV20-1; clone size: few; CDR3 protein: SARAGWGNTEAF
J gene: TRBJ1-1; V gene: TRBV12-5; clone size: NA; CDR3 protein: ASGLLVGNTEAF
J gene: TRBJ2-5; V gene: TRBV27; clone size: many; CDR3 protein: ASSLKSSQETQY
J gene: TRBJ2-7; V gene: TRBV5-1; clone size: many; CDR3 protein: ASSLGQGMGEQY
J gene: TRBJ2-3; V gene: TRBV24-1; clone size: many; CDR3 protein: AAGGLSTDTQY
J gene: TRBJ2-1; V gene: TRBV20-1; clone size: many; CDR3 protein: STERTSGNEQF